This TCR beta chain was retrieved from a study of spatial heterogeneity in lung cancer. Turning to the study itself: Fewer alpha-chain than beta-chain sequences were consistently detected. TCR and UMI combinations that were unique each appeared, on average, more than ten times in raw reads.

Study-wide results and caveats: TCRs found ubiquitously expanded in tumor appeared in blood more at resection than at follow-up.

The V end was cut by 5 bases, the J end by 6 bases, with 16 bases between. From germline, CDR1 is SGHTA and CDR2 FQGNSA. This CDR3 comprises 14 residues. The time point here: sample taken at primary tumor resection. Without sorting, whole RNA was sequenced from tumor, nontumor lung or frozen PBMC. There were 75 or so donors, all of them untreated patients with early-stage non-small cell lung cancer. This clonotype has at least ten counts. The antigen is unknown. TCRdb re-analysed the 5' RACE reads in MiXCR, keeping a single row per CDR3 protein. Of 50,000 to 65,000 distinct CDR3 sequences in the sample, roughly 7% were seen once.

Sequencing was performed on PBMCs, taken at surgery. V is TRBV7-2 and J is TRBJ2-5, with D perhaps TRBD1 (5 bases). This receptor was identified in a female donor with early-stage non-small cell lung cancer. CDR3 in amino acids: CASSQHGAFQTQYF. The CDR3, as DNA: TGTGCCAGCAGCCAACATGGGGCGTTCCAGACCCAGTACTTC.